The 21 T cell receptor beta chains given below trace back to one sample, sequenced in a study of vaccination and CD4 T cells after COVID-19. Oncomine TCR Beta short-read sequencing was applied to DNA from cultured CD4+ T cells. Using its own MiXCR run on the PCR reads, TCRdb lists one record per CDR3 protein. The top ten hold 21% of the sample, which has around 10,000 distinct CDR3 sequences, 55% to 60% seen once. These receptors have no known antigen. Specified treatment: roughly 11-day PBMC culture with coronavirus spike peptide pools or control peptides (ViraFEST assay). The sequencing sample was made of CD4+ T cells from blood, cultured in vitro. These receptors all come from a human donor who had recovered from COVID-19.

As to this clonotype: No conserved phenylalanine or tryptophan ends this CDR3, so it is likely a read error. This chain connects TRBV7-6 to TRBJ1-1; 7 nucleotides match TRBD1. V lost 5 bases to trimming and J lost 1 base; unmatched junction nucleotides: 13. CDR1 SGHVS and CDR2 FNYEAQ come from the germline V gene. The CDR3 extends over 17 amino acids. Here the CDR3 reads CASSLRGRGIGNTEAFL. CDR3 nucleotide sequence: TGTGCCAGCAGCCTCCGGGGCAGGGGGATAGGGAACACTGAAGCTTTCTTA.

J is TRBJ1-2 and V is TRBV6-5, with unresolved D. The ends were cut back, 0 bases at V and 4 bases at J, with 9 bases in the middle. CDR1 is MNHEY, CDR2 SVGAGI, per germline. CDR3 length equals 14 residues. CDR3 DNA sequence: TGTGCCAGCAGTTACTCGAGTTTGTTCTATGGCTACACCTTC. It specifies CASSYSSLFYGYTF.

This sequence joins TRBV6-5 and TRBJ1-2; 7 nucleotides match TRBD1. The trim removed 2 bases at V and 4 bases at J, leaving 13 bases unmatched. CDR1 MNHEY and CDR2 SVGAGI come from the germline V gene. The length of the CDR3 is 17 residues. The CDR3 region is CASSYTTGFRCFYGYTF. As DNA, the CDR3 is TGTGCCAGCAGTTACACGACAGGGTTCAGGTGTTTCTATGGCTACACCTTC.

This clonotype was seen only once. This chain uses TRBV5-4 with TRBJ1-5; D remains unclear. V lost 3 bases to trimming and J lost 3 bases, with 4 bases between them. CDR3 length equals 12 residues. CDR1 is SGHNT and CDR2 is YYREEE in the germline V gene (reference sequence). CDR3 sequence: CASSSPNQPQHF. DNA for the CDR3: TGTGCCAGCAGCTCTCCCAATCAGCCCCAGCATTTT.

This clonotype was picked up a small number of times. The chain has TRBV7-2 and TRBJ1-2; 7 bases are a match to TRBD1. V lost 1 base and J lost 4; bases outside the gene matches: 9. Germline V gene lookup returns CDR1 SGHTA and CDR2 FQGNSA. CDR3 size: 16 residues. In DNA, the CDR3 is TGTGCCAGCAGCTTAGGTGGGGCAGGGGGATTCTATGGCTACACCTTC. Translation gives CASSLGGAGGFYGYTF.

The table lists this clonotype with a few counts. The chain links TRBV20-1 to TRBJ1-2, with 9 bases identical to TRBD1. This CDR3 is built from 14 residues. The trim removed 4 bases at V and 4 bases at J, leaving 7 bases unmatched. CDR1 and CDR2 from the germline V gene are DFQATT and SNEGSKA (reference sequence). In nucleotides, the CDR3 is TGCAGTGCTACACAGGGGGCGGTTGGCTATGGCTACACCTTC. Translation: CSATQGAVGYGYTF.

This chain joins TRBV4-1 and TRBJ2-3; D is perhaps TRBD2 (6 bases). V shed 0 bases and J shed 6 bases, with 10 bases lying between them. Germline V lookup: CDR1 MGHRA, CDR2 YSYEKL. This CDR3 has 14 amino acids. CDR3 sequence (DNA): TGCGCCAGCAGCCAAGACGGGGGAAGTGATACGCAGTATTTT. Its protein is CASSQDGGSDTQYF.

With respect to this clonotype: The junction departs from the called germline gene at one end, perhaps through a read error. The chain is built from TRBV7-9 and TRBJ2-7; 8 bases agree with TRBD1. Germline-derived CDR1 and CDR2 are SEHNR and FQNEAQ (reference sequence). There are 14 residues in the CDR3. CDR3: CASSAIGQGVEEYF. Written as DNA, the CDR3 is TGTGCCAGCAGCGCGATAGGACAGGGAGTCGAGGAGTACTTC.

This clonotype was detected a few times. The V call is TRBV11-2, the J call TRBJ2-7; D possibly uses TRBD1 or TRBD2 (6 bases each). V gave up 5 bases and J gave up 6 bases, with 11 bases separating them. CDR1 is SGHAT and CDR2 is FQNNGV in the germline V gene. The CDR3 totals 12 residues. Here the CDR3 DNA reads TGTGCCAGCAGCCCCTGGGGGGCCGAGCAGTACTTC. Amino acid sequence: CASSPWGAEQYF. The full variable domain, its missing parts supplied by reference TRBV11-2 and TRBJ2-7, is EAGVAQSPRYKIIEKRQSVAFWCNPISGHATLYWYQQILGQGPKLLIQFQNNGVVDDSQLPKDRFSAERLKGVDSTLKIQPAKLEDSAVYLCASSPWGAEQYFGPGTRLTVT.

V and J are TRBV7-2 and TRBJ2-3; TRBD2 aligns across 11 bases. This CDR3 spans 15 amino acids. Germline V gene lookup returns CDR1 SGHTA and CDR2 FQGNSA. V lost 4 bases to trimming and J lost 3 bases; unmatched junction nucleotides: 3. The chain's CDR3 is CASSSRLAGTDTQYF. The CDR3 DNA reads TGTGCCAGCAGCTCCCGACTAGCGGGGACAGATACGCAGTATTTT.

The genes are TRBV18 and TRBJ1-3, with D hard to call. CDR3 length: 16 residues. V lost 0 bases to trimming and J lost 0 bases, with 9 bases between them. CDR1 and CDR2 (germline): KGHSH, LQKENI. The CDR3 DNA sequence: TGTGCCAGCTCACCACCGTTGACAATCTCTGGAAACACCATATATTTT. Translated: CASSPPLTISGNTIYF.

The chain couples TRBV20-1 to TRBJ2-1; no definite D call. Germline V gene sequence: CDR1 DFQATT, CDR2 SNEGSKA (reference sequence). The CDR3 has 10 residues. V was clipped by 4 bases and J by 13 bases, with 11 bases between them. The CDR3, as DNA: TGCAGTGCTAAGCCGGGCTTACAGTTCTTC. It translates to CSAKPGLQFF.

The chain links TRBV2 to TRBJ1-1, with TRBD1 identical over 8 bases. CDR1 SNHLY and CDR2 FYNNEI come from the germline V gene. V lost 4 bases and J lost 4; bases outside the gene matches: 8. The CDR3 contains 15 residues. As DNA, the CDR3 is TGTGCCAGCAGTGCGGTGACAGGGGCTGGCACTGAAGCTTTCTTT. This encodes CASSAVTGAGTEAFF.

The chain employs TRBV7-9 and TRBJ2-3; 7 nucleotides agree with TRBD2. CDR3 length equals 17 residues. Looked up from germline, CDR1 is SEHNR and CDR2 is FQNEAQ (reference sequence). The V gene end was trimmed by 2 bases and the J gene end by 0 bases; junction bases not matched to a gene: 8. CDR3 protein: CASSLSGGLLSTDTQYF. For the CDR3, the DNA is TGTGCCAGCAGCTTATCGGGAGGACTCCTAAGCACAGATACGCAGTATTTT.

J is TRBJ1-3 and V is TRBV18; 8 bases are shared with TRBD1. Looked up from germline, CDR1 is KGHSH and CDR2 is LQKENI. J was trimmed by 2 bases and V by 5 bases; bases with no gene match: 5. The CDR3 spans 15 residues. The CDR3, as DNA: TGTGCCAGCTCAGAGGACAGGGTACCTGGAAACACCATATATTTT. This encodes CASSEDRVPGNTIYF.

The rearrangement joins TRBV6-5 to TRBJ1-1; no clear D. Germline lookup yields CDR1 MNHEY and CDR2 SVGAGI. The ends were cut back, 0 bases at V and 1 base at J, with 3 bases in the middle. This CDR3 comprises 13 residues. Here the CDR3 DNA reads TGTGCCAGCAGTTACTCGTCGAACACTGAAGCTTTCTTT. This translates into CASSYSSNTEAFF.

This clonotype came up a few times. This rearrangement joins TRBV20-1 to TRBJ1-2, with D possibly matching TRBD1 (5 bases). The V and J ends lost 3 bases and 0 bases respectively, with 20 bases between them. The CDR3 is made up of 17 amino acids. Germline loops: CDR1 DFQATT, CDR2 SNEGSKA (reference sequence). CDR3 nucleotide sequence: TGCAGTGCTAGTCGGGGGTTTTACTCTCTAGCTAACTATGGCTACACCTTC. Translation: CSASRGFYSLANYGYTF.

V usage is TRBV4-1 and J usage is TRBJ2-1, with 8 nucleotides matching TRBD2. The CDR3 length is 16 residues. Germline values: CDR1 MGHRA, CDR2 YSYEKL. V gave up 3 bases and J gave up 0 bases; unmatched junction bases: 4. CDR3 region: CASSQGGGSSYNEQFF. The CDR3 DNA reads TGCGCCAGCAGCCAGGGCGGGGGGAGCTCCTACAATGAGCAGTTCTTC.

The chain has TRBV6-4 and TRBJ1-1, with 9 bases aligning to TRBD1. This CDR3 is built from 18 residues. CDR1 MRHNA and CDR2 SNTAGT come from the germline V gene. Trimming removed 5 bases from V and 1 base from J; junction bases left unmatched: 14. As DNA, the CDR3 is TGTGCCAGCAGTCTCACCCCGGACAGGGGCTATACGAACACTGAAGCTTTCTTT. Protein: CASSLTPDRGYTNTEAFF.

The chain uses TRBV5-4 and TRBJ2-3; TRBD2 is a possible D gene (6 bases). Germline CDR1 is SGHNT and CDR2 is YYREEE (reference sequence). The CDR3 runs 14 residues. V lost 1 base and J lost 4, with 10 bases in between. DNA for the CDR3: TGTGCCAGCAGCTTGACTGGGGAGGCAGATACGCAGTATTTT. Protein product: CASSLTGEADTQYF.

This clonotype was counted a few times. This chain links TRBV15 with TRBJ2-3; D is tentatively TRBD1 or TRBD2 (5 bases each). This CDR3 has 13 residues. V was pared by 8 bases and J by 2 bases, with 11 bases between. CDR1 and CDR2 from the germline V gene are LNHNV and YYDKDF (reference sequence). CDR3 in DNA: TGTGCCACCGGGGACGGACTCACAGATACGCAGTATTTT. Amino acid sequence: CATGDGLTDTQYF.